What follows are 28 T cell receptor beta chains derived from one specimen sequenced in a study of shared clonotypes between healthy human individuals. Generated by immunoSEQ multiplex PCR, the TCRdb table keeps only in-frame clones and is missing some. The repertoire has about 2.4 million clones, under 95% of them found once; the top ten carry approximately 0.36%. Sequenced input: naive CD4+ T cells from PBMCs. The subset: CD45RA+ positively selected. The receptors shown here come from a man younger than 35 in good health. Some clones in this sample may be carry-over from other donors' samples.

The chain uses TRBV18 and TRBJ1-1; 8 bases agree with TRBD1. CDR1 KGHSH and CDR2 LQKENI come from the germline V gene. J was trimmed by 6 bases and V by 5 bases; bases with no gene match: 14. The CDR3 has 16 residues. CDR3: CASSSQGANSNAEAFF. DNA for the CDR3: TGTGCCAGCTCAAGTCAGGGGGCGAATTCTAACGCTGAAGCTTTCTTT.

This chain joins TRBV5-8 and TRBJ2-3; 11 bases fit TRBD2. Germline loops: CDR1 SGHTS, CDR2 YDEGEE. This CDR3 has 15 amino acids. The V and J ends lost 2 bases and 1 base, in that order; junction bases with no gene match: 0. The CDR3 is CASSFSGRGTDTQYF. The CDR3 DNA reads as TGTGCCAGCAGCTTTAGCGGGAGGGGCACAGATACGCAGTATTTT.

The chain carries TRBV2 and TRBJ1-5; D perhaps matches TRBD1 (5 bases). The germline gives CDR1 SNHLY, CDR2 FYNNEI. There are 17 residues in the CDR3. V was clipped by 4 bases and J by 0 bases, with 16 bases between them. This CDR3 reads CASSGKIGAYSNQPQHF. The CDR3 nucleotides read TGTGCCAGCAGTGGAAAGATAGGGGCCTATAGCAATCAGCCCCAGCATTTT.

The chain employs TRBV6-1 and TRBJ2-7; 7 nucleotides align to TRBD1. In germline, CDR1 is MNHNS, CDR2 SASEGT. The CDR3 runs to 14 residues. With 7 bases clipped from V and 1 base from J, the junction kept 7 bases outside the gene matches. The DNA for the CDR3 is TGTGCCAGCATTGAGACAGGGCTTTCCTACGAGCAGTACTTC. Amino acid sequence: CASIETGLSYEQYF.

The gene calls are TRBV20-1 and TRBJ2-7; D ambiguous. Germline-derived CDR1 and CDR2 are DFQATT and SNEGSKA (reference sequence). This CDR3 is built from 11 residues. The CDR3 is CSGRRSYEQYF. CDR3 nucleotide sequence: TGCAGCGGTCGGCGTTCCTACGAGCAGTACTTC.

The V call is TRBV28, the J call TRBJ1-3; tentatively, D is TRBD1 (5 bases). Trimming left V 8 bases short and J 0 bases short, with 14 bases between. The CDR3 has 15 residues. Germline V CDR1 and CDR2: MDHEN, SYDVKM. CDR3: CASGTTAPSGNTIYF. CDR3 DNA: TGTGCCAGCGGGACCACTGCACCCTCTGGAAACACCATATATTTT.

V gene TRBV11-2 combines with J gene TRBJ2-2, with TRBD1 matching 7 bases. The CDR3 spans 17 residues. With 5 bases clipped from V and 0 bases from J, the junction kept 9 bases outside the gene matches. Germline assignment: CDR1 SGHAT and CDR2 FQNNGV. The CDR3 DNA reads TGTGCCAGCAGCCTTATCTTCGGGACAGCGAACACCGGGGAGCTGTTTTTT. Encoded protein: CASSLIFGTANTGELFF.

As concerns this clone: Other DNA sequences within the sample encode an identical CDR3. This chain's CDR3 is CASSPTTGGSEQYF. CDR3 DNA: TGTGCCAGCTCACCAACGACAGGGGGCTCCGAGCAGTACTTC. The V call is TRBV18, the J call TRBJ2-7; 10 bases are shared with TRBD1. Germline CDR1 and CDR2: KGHSH and LQKENI. V lost 2 bases, J lost 6 bases, and 4 bases stayed unmatched. This CDR3 is built from 14 residues.

J is TRBJ2-5 and V is TRBV5-1, with 8 positions matching TRBD1. The V and J ends lost 0 bases and 3 bases, in that order; junction bases with no gene match: 1. CDR1 is SGHRS, CDR2 YFSETQ, per germline. CDR3 length equals 14 residues. CDR3 coding DNA: TGCGCCAGCAGCTTGGTGGACAGGGAAGAGACCCAGTACTTC. Translated, it gives CASSLVDREETQYF.

The gene calls are TRBV6-1 and TRBJ2-5; TRBD2 matches at 8 bases. Trimming took 9 bases from V and 5 from J; bases not matched to a gene: 11. This CDR3 region has 14 residues. The germline gives CDR1 MNHNS, CDR2 SASEGT. CDR3 bases: TGTGCCAGTAAGCGGGGGCGAGTCATGGAGACCCAGTACTTC. Its translation is CASKRGRVMETQYF.

In regard to this clone: Other DNA sequences in this specimen translate into the identical CDR3. The rearrangement uses TRBV7-2 and TRBJ2-5, with no clear D. The V gene's germline CDR1 is SGHTA and CDR2 FQGNSA. The germline V and J ends were trimmed by 1 base and 4 bases, with 10 bases remaining between them. The CDR3 consists of 14 residues. DNA for the CDR3: TGTGCCAGCAGCTTAGGCCCAGACGGAGAGACCCAGTACTTC. This sequence encodes CASSLGPDGETQYF.

The CDR3 DNA sequence: TGTGCCAGCAGCTTTGCCTGGACTAGCGGGGTACCCAATCAGTACTTC. This sequence encodes CASSFAWTSGVPNQYF. The J gene is TRBJ2-4, the V gene TRBV7-2, with 12 nucleotides matching TRBD2. CDR1 and CDR2 (germline): SGHTA, FQGNSA. The trim removed 3 bases at V and 12 bases at J, leaving 12 bases unmatched. This CDR3 contains 16 residues.

The chain joins TRBV2 to TRBJ2-5; perhaps TRBD2 as D (6 bases). With 8 bases removed from V and 5 bases from J, the gap between germline ends came to 18 bases. The CDR3 spans 14 residues. Germline values: CDR1 SNHLY, CDR2 FYNNEI. For the CDR3, the DNA is TGTGCCAGCGATAACGGGAGACCGCGGGAGACCCAGTACTTC. It is translated as CASDNGRPRETQYF.

A single count supports this clone. This chain joins TRBV2 and TRBJ2-1, with unresolved D. From germline, CDR1 is SNHLY and CDR2 FYNNEI. The CDR3 covers 13 residues. The V end was cut by 8 bases, the J end by 8 bases, with 16 bases between. CDR3 in DNA: TGTGCCAGCCGAACGGATCCCGGAGATGAGCAGTTCTTC. This sequence encodes CASRTDPGDEQFF.

This sequence joins TRBV2 and TRBJ2-7; 12 bases are shared with TRBD2. The trim removed 4 bases at V and 5 bases at J, leaving 12 bases unmatched. From germline, CDR1 is SNHLY and CDR2 FYNNEI. The CDR3 has 17 amino acids. Here the CDR3 reads CASSVLLSSGRAHEQYF. The CDR3 region has the DNA TGTGCCAGCAGTGTCTTACTATCTAGCGGGAGGGCCCACGAGCAGTACTTC.

The chain employs TRBV5-1 and TRBJ2-2; D unresolved. This CDR3 contains 11 residues. Germline V lookup: CDR1 SGHRS, CDR2 YFSETQ. Trimming left V 5 bases short and J 6 bases short, with 5 bases between. CDR3 loop: CASRLSGELFF. The CDR3 DNA reads TGCGCCAGCAGGCTGTCCGGGGAGCTGTTTTTT.

In its sample, this clone was seen once. The chain links TRBV11-2 to TRBJ2-7; 10 bases agree with TRBD2. J gave up 3 bases and V 5 bases, and 7 bases lay outside the gene matches. The CDR3 consists of 15 residues. CDR1 and CDR2 from the germline V gene are SGHAT and FQNNGV. The CDR3 is CASSPTSGKGYEQYF. Here the CDR3 DNA reads TGTGCCAGCAGCCCTACTAGCGGGAAGGGCTACGAGCAGTACTTC.

J is TRBJ1-2 and V is TRBV5-6; a weak D match, TRBD1 (5 bases). Per the germline V gene, CDR1 is SGHDT and CDR2 is YYEEEE. The ends were cut back, 4 bases at V and 5 bases at J, with 18 bases in the middle. CDR3 length equals 15 residues. CDR3 residues: CASSPVGTPRYGYTF. The CDR3 DNA sequence: TGTGCCAGCAGCCCAGTGGGGACCCCGCGGTATGGCTACACCTTC.

The gene calls are TRBV9 and TRBJ2-1, with D unclear. CDR1 SGDLS and CDR2 YYNGEE come from the germline V gene. This CDR3 has 16 residues. The ends were cut back, 0 bases at V and 8 bases at J, with 18 bases in the middle. The CDR3 loop is CASSVGVLVSSDEQFF. CDR3 coding DNA: TGTGCCAGCAGCGTAGGGGTTCTGGTTTCGAGCGATGAGCAGTTCTTC.

The chain joins TRBV2 to TRBJ2-2; 8 positions match TRBD1. The germline gives CDR1 SNHLY, CDR2 FYNNEI. The CDR3 covers 13 residues. V lost 7 bases and J lost 7; bases outside the gene matches: 5. As DNA, the CDR3 is TGTGCCAGCACCAAGACAGGGGACGGGGAGCTGTTTTTT. Translated: CASTKTGDGELFF.

This clone was recorded once. The chain links TRBV7-2 to TRBJ2-1; 11 bases line up with TRBD2. V shed 2 bases, J shed 5 bases, and the junction held 8 bases outside the gene matches. This CDR3 contains 17 residues. In germline, CDR1 is SGHTA, CDR2 FQGNSA. CDR3 protein: CASSLRPRTSGHNEQFF. CDR3 nucleotides: TGTGCCAGCAGCTTACGGCCCCGGACTAGCGGGCACAATGAGCAGTTCTTC.

This clone is a singleton in its sample. V and J are TRBV19 and TRBJ2-3; D ambiguous. Germline V gene sequence: CDR1 LNHDA, CDR2 SQIVND (reference sequence). The length of the CDR3 is 14 residues. V shed 2 bases and J shed 6 bases, with 12 bases lying between them. CDR3 in amino acids: CASSINLPGDTQYF. The CDR3 region has the DNA TGTGCCAGTAGTATAAATCTACCCGGGGATACGCAGTATTTT.

The rearrangement joins TRBV7-9 to TRBJ2-7, with a tentative D call TRBD2 (5 bases). Trimming took 3 bases from V and 7 from J, leaving 16 bases between them. Germline CDR1 is SEHNR and CDR2 is FQNEAQ (reference sequence). The CDR3 contains 14 residues. The CDR3 coding sequence is TGTGCCAGCAGCTTGGAAGGCGCCTCGGGGGAGCAGTACTTC. Translated, it gives CASSLEGASGEQYF.

The chain joins TRBV13 to TRBJ2-7, with TRBD1 identical over 7 bases. Germline lookup yields CDR1 PRHDT and CDR2 FYEKMQ (reference sequence). The CDR3 totals 16 residues. Unmatched junction bases numbered 12, after V lost 4 bases and J lost 3 bases. The CDR3 region is CASSSARDSPLYEQYF. CDR3 DNA sequence: TGTGCCAGCAGCTCCGCCCGGGACAGCCCCCTCTACGAGCAGTACTTC.

The chain links TRBV28 to TRBJ2-7; 7 bases align to TRBD2. This CDR3 comprises 18 residues. Trimming at V came to 3 bases and at J to 2 bases, leaving 16 bases not matched to a gene. Germline V gene sequence: CDR1 MDHEN, CDR2 SYDVKM. In DNA form, the CDR3 reads TGTGCCAGCAGTTTGGGGGTAGGTCCTGGCGGGAGAACCTACGAGCAGTACTTC. Amino acid sequence: CASSLGVGPGGRTYEQYF.

This clone has a single count. The same CDR3 also results from other DNA sequences found in this sample. The rearrangement joins TRBV2 to TRBJ1-2, with 7 bases fitting TRBD1. Per germline, CDR1 SNHLY and CDR2 FYNNEI. The CDR3 extends over 12 amino acids. V lost 6 bases and J lost 4; bases outside the gene matches: 2. The CDR3 DNA is TGTGCCAGCAGCGCAGGGGGCTATGGCTACACCTTC. Translated, it gives CASSAGGYGYTF.

V gene TRBV14 combines with J gene TRBJ2-7; 12 bases are shared with TRBD2. The germline gives CDR1 SGHDN, CDR2 FVKESK. Unmatched junction bases numbered 8, after V lost 6 bases and J lost 11 bases. The CDR3 consists of 13 residues. CDR3 protein: CASSQTSGRHEYF. In nucleotides, the CDR3 is TGTGCCAGCAGTCAGACTAGCGGGAGACATGAGTACTTC.

The chain uses TRBV23-1 and TRBJ2-7; 9 bases agree with TRBD2. TRBV23-1 is recorded as an ORF, its role being uncertain. Unmatched junction bases numbered 11, after V lost 6 bases and J lost 2 bases. This CDR3 is 16 amino acids long. CDR3 nucleotides: TGCGCCAGCAGCCTCACGCAGGCTAGCGGGACCTACGAGCAGTACTTC. This codes for CASSLTQASGTYEQYF.